The 27 T cell receptor beta chains reported below all come from one sample, sequenced in a study of OX40 agonist ivuxolimab in advanced cancers. The data were produced by immunoSEQ multiplex PCR, yet TCRdb's version contains in-frame clones alone and is incomplete. The repertoire holds about 90,000 clones, with about 90% as singletons. The sample was CD4+ or CD8+ T cells sorted from blood, taken in a trial of the OX40 agonist ivuxolimab. These TCRs come from an adult with an advanced solid tumor such as melanoma, head and neck, liver or kidney cancer.

The chain couples TRBV18 to TRBJ2-3; no clear D. The CDR3 has 15 amino acids. V lost 8 bases and J 6 bases, leaving 21 bases between the germline ends. Germline CDR1 reads KGHSH; CDR2 reads LQKENI. CDR3 amino acids: CASRRTAIVRDTQYF. In nucleotides, the CDR3 is TGTGCCAGCCGCCGGACCGCGATTGTCCGGGATACGCAGTATTTT.

The V gene is TRBV5-4, the J gene TRBJ2-6; weak D call: TRBD2 (6 bases). The V and J ends lost 0 bases and 3 bases respectively, with 13 bases between them. This CDR3 has 17 amino acids. Germline V gene sequence: CDR1 SGHNT, CDR2 YYREEE (reference sequence). This chain's CDR3 is CASSLARETVGANVLTF. In DNA, the CDR3 is TGTGCCAGCAGCTTGGCCCGGGAGACGGTTGGGGCCAACGTCCTGACTTTC.

This chain joins TRBV6-1 and TRBJ2-6; no firm D call. The germline V and J ends were trimmed by 6 bases and 1 base, with 10 bases remaining between them. The CDR3 extends over 15 amino acids. Germline assignment: CDR1 MNHNS and CDR2 SASEGT. The CDR3 nucleotides read TGTGCCAGCAGCCAAACTGAGTCTGGGGCCAACGTCCTGACTTTC. It encodes CASSQTESGANVLTF.

This rearrangement joins TRBV11-2 to TRBJ2-2, with no clear D. The germline CDR1 and CDR2 sequences are SGHAT and FQNNGV. Trimming removed 5 bases from V and 7 bases from J, with 20 bases in between. This CDR3 has 16 amino acids. The CDR3 spells CASSPRMGWDFGELFF. For the CDR3, the DNA is TGTGCCAGCAGCCCTAGAATGGGGTGGGATTTCGGGGAGCTGTTTTTT.

The rearrangement uses TRBV28 and TRBJ1-2; D gene uncertain. The germline CDR1 and CDR2 sequences are MDHEN and SYDVKM. This CDR3 region has 12 residues. The germline V and J ends were trimmed by 2 bases and 4 bases, with 5 bases remaining between them. As DNA, the CDR3 is TGTGCCAGCAGTTTAGGTTCCTATGGCTACACCTTC. Amino acids: CASSLGSYGYTF.

This chain connects TRBV19 to TRBJ2-1, with 11 nucleotides matching TRBD2. V trimming: 5 bases; J trimming: 7 bases; junction bases outside the gene matches: 10. CDR3 length equals 16 residues. Germline V gives CDR1 LNHDA, CDR2 SQIVND (reference sequence). The CDR3 nucleotides are TGTGCCAGTAGTCCGCAGACTAGCGGGATATTGAATGAGCAGTTCTTC. It is translated as CASSPQTSGILNEQFF. Using reference TRBV19 and TRBJ2-1 for the parts outside the CDR3, the full variable domain is DGGITQSPKYLFRKEGQNVTLSCEQNLNHDAMYWYRQDPGQGLRLIYYSQIVNDFQKGDIAEGYSVSREKKESFPLTVTSAQKNPTAFYLCASSPQTSGILNEQFFGPGTRLTVL.

The chain uses TRBV2 and TRBJ2-3, with 10 nucleotides matching TRBD2. Unmatched junction bases numbered 6, after V lost 6 bases and J lost 6 bases. The CDR3 covers 14 residues. CDR1 and CDR2 from the germline V gene are SNHLY and FYNNEI. The CDR3 reads CASSRQLAGDTQYF. The CDR3 coding sequence is TGTGCCAGCAGCCGACAACTAGCGGGGGATACGCAGTATTTT.

J is TRBJ1-5 and V is TRBV6-6; 7 nucleotides agree with TRBD1. CDR3 size: 14 residues. CDR1 and CDR2 from the germline V gene are MNHNY and SVGAGI (reference sequence). V shed 6 bases and J 5 bases; nucleotides not matched to a gene: 7. CDR3 region: CASRNAGGDQPQHF. The CDR3 DNA sequence: TGTGCCAGCAGAAACGCAGGGGGGGATCAGCCCCAGCATTTT.

The CDR3 bases are TGTGCCAGCAGCCAAGGGACAGTTGGAAACACCATATATTTT. It encodes CASSQGTVGNTIYF. V and J are TRBV16 and TRBJ1-3; 7 bases are shared with TRBD1. Germline CDR1 reads KGHSY; CDR2 reads FQNENV. The CDR3 runs to 14 residues. The V and J ends lost 2 bases and 3 bases, in that order; junction bases with no gene match: 1.

The V gene is TRBV9, the J gene TRBJ2-3; 8 bases match TRBD1. The CDR3 is 14 amino acids. J was trimmed by 4 bases and V by 1 base; bases with no gene match: 2. Germline V gene sequence: CDR1 SGDLS, CDR2 YYNGEE. The CDR3 is CASSVQGAADTQYF. Written as DNA, the CDR3 is TGTGCCAGCAGCGTACAGGGGGCAGCAGATACGCAGTATTTT.

The chain has TRBV28 and TRBJ1-1; D is possibly TRBD1 (5 bases). This CDR3 has 13 residues. Germline CDR1 is MDHEN and CDR2 is SYDVKM. V lost 8 bases and J 6 bases, leaving 16 bases between the germline ends. The CDR3 DNA is TGTGCCAGCCGCATCGGGGGGATGCCTGAAGCTTTCTTT. This sequence encodes CASRIGGMPEAFF.

The CDR3 region has the DNA TGTGCCAGCGCCGGGGAATCCTACGAGCAGTACTTC. Translation: CASAGESYEQYF. V and J are TRBV6-1 and TRBJ2-7; tentative D call: TRBD2 (5 bases). Trimming left V 8 bases short and J 1 base short, with 9 bases between. CDR3 length: 12 residues. Germline V lookup: CDR1 MNHNS, CDR2 SASEGT.

This clone came up once. The chain is built from TRBV29-1 and TRBJ1-1; D gene ambiguous. The germline CDR1 and CDR2 sequences are SQVTM and ANQGSEA. CDR3 length equals 12 residues. V was pared by 5 bases and J by 5 bases, with 12 bases between. The CDR3 spells CSVRRESTEAFF. The CDR3 region has the DNA TGCAGCGTTCGTAGGGAGAGTACTGAAGCTTTCTTT.

The sample holds one count of this clone. The J gene is TRBJ1-2, the V gene TRBV19, with TRBD1 matching over 7 bases. Germline loops: CDR1 LNHDA, CDR2 SQIVND (reference sequence). V was clipped by 3 bases and J by 3 bases; unmatched bases: 1. This CDR3 contains 13 residues. This CDR3 reads CASSIGTDYGYTF. The CDR3 DNA is TGTGCCAGTAGTATCGGGACAGACTATGGCTACACCTTC. Full variable domain (outside the CDR3, taken from reference TRBV19 and TRBJ1-2): DGGITQSPKYLFRKEGQNVTLSCEQNLNHDAMYWYRQDPGQGLRLIYYSQIVNDFQKGDIAEGYSVSREKKESFPLTVTSAQKNPTAFYLCASSIGTDYGYTFGSGTRLTVV.

This clone was detected only a few times. The chain is built from TRBV4-1 and TRBJ1-3; D call uncertain. Trimming left V 4 bases short and J 4 bases short, with 20 bases between. The germline V gene has CDR1 MGHRA and CDR2 YSYEKL. CDR3 length: 17 amino acids. The CDR3 loop is CASSLPGIDLGGNTIYF. As DNA, the CDR3 is TGCGCCAGCAGCCTCCCTGGGATCGACTTGGGAGGAAACACCATATATTTT.

The chain has TRBV5-1 and TRBJ2-1; 9 bases agree with TRBD2. The CDR3 is made up of 15 amino acids. CDR1 is SGHRS and CDR2 is YFSETQ in the germline V gene. J gave up 7 bases and V 3 bases, and 8 bases lay outside the gene matches. The CDR3: CASSSDSGRENEQFF. CDR3 in DNA: TGCGCCAGCAGCTCCGATAGCGGGAGAGAGAATGAGCAGTTCTTC.

The genes are TRBV19 and TRBJ1-5; D is unresolved. The germline V gene encodes CDR1 LNHDA and CDR2 SQIVND (reference sequence). V shed 5 bases and J shed 0 bases, with 11 bases lying between them. The CDR3 contains 15 residues. CDR3 in DNA: TGTGCCAGTAGTCCCATCATTTATAGCAATCAGCCCCAGCATTTT. Its translation: CASSPIIYSNQPQHF.

CDR3 in amino acids: CASSILGQASYQETQYF. For the CDR3, the DNA is TGTGCCAGTAGTATTTTGGGACAGGCCTCGTACCAAGAGACCCAGTACTTC. The J gene is TRBJ2-5, the V gene TRBV19; 8 bases are shared with TRBD1. Germline V gives CDR1 LNHDA, CDR2 SQIVND (reference sequence). Losses at the gene ends were 3 bases for V and 0 bases for J; bases not matched to a gene: 9. CDR3 size: 17 residues.

This chain connects TRBV5-1 to TRBJ1-1, with D unclear. Trimming removed 4 bases at V and 4 bases at J, with 17 bases between. Germline V gene lookup returns CDR1 SGHRS and CDR2 YFSETQ. This CDR3 has 15 residues. DNA of the CDR3: TGCGCCAGCAGCCCCTTCGAACCGGGAAGCACTGAAGCTTTCTTT. Protein product: CASSPFEPGSTEAFF.

V gene TRBV28 combines with J gene TRBJ2-7; 8 bases match TRBD2. The CDR3 totals 14 residues. Germline V gene lookup returns CDR1 MDHEN and CDR2 SYDVKM. Losses at the gene ends were 2 bases for V and 2 bases for J; bases not matched to a gene: 2. CDR3 protein: CASSLLGGAYEQYF. In DNA form, the CDR3 reads TGTGCCAGCAGTTTACTCGGGGGGGCCTACGAGCAGTACTTC. The full variable domain, its missing parts supplied by reference TRBV28 and TRBJ2-7, is DVKVTQSSRYLVKRTGEKVFLECVQDMDHENMFWYRQDPGLGLRLIYFSYDVKMKEKGDIPEGYSVSREKKERFSLILESASTNQTSMYLCASSLLGGAYEQYFGPGTRLTVT.

The chain couples TRBV5-4 to TRBJ2-1, with a tentative D call TRBD1 (6 bases). Germline V gene data show CDR1 as SGHNT and CDR2 as YYREEE (reference sequence). V was cut by 6 bases and J by 5 bases, with 15 bases left in between. The CDR3 sequence is 14 residues long. The CDR3 loop reads CASNLRQDHNEQFF. CDR3 bases: TGTGCCAGCAACCTCCGACAGGATCACAATGAGCAGTTCTTC.

The rearrangement uses TRBV2 and TRBJ1-2, with a tentative D call TRBD1 (5 bases). Germline CDR1 reads SNHLY; CDR2 reads FYNNEI. The V and J ends lost 11 bases and 8 bases respectively, with 21 bases between them. CDR3 length equals 13 residues. Written as DNA, the CDR3 is TGTGCCTCCTCGGGGCCTGCACACGAGGGCTACACCTTC. This codes for CASSGPAHEGYTF. Full variable domain (remainder filled in from reference TRBV2 and TRBJ1-2): EPEVTQTPSHQVTQMGQEVILRCVPISNHLYFYWYRQILGQKVEFLVSFYNNEISEKSEIFDDQFSVERPDGSNFTLKIRSTKLEDSAMYFCASSGPAHEGYTFGSGTRLTVV.

DNA of the CDR3: TGTGCCTGGAGTGTTCATTCTGGGAACACCGGGGAGCTGTTTTTT. Translation: CAWSVHSGNTGELFF. The rearrangement uses TRBV30 and TRBJ2-2; D uncertain. Per germline, CDR1 GTSNPN and CDR2 SVGIG (reference sequence). The CDR3 is 15 residues long. Trimming cost V 0 bases and J 1 base, with 9 bases left between them.

This chain joins TRBV6-5 and TRBJ1-1; D perhaps matches TRBD1 (5 bases). Germline CDR1 is MNHEY and CDR2 is SVGAGI. The length of the CDR3 is 14 residues. V was pared by 6 bases and J by 0 bases, with 11 bases between. The CDR3 coding sequence is TGTGCCAGCAGACTGGGACGGTTGAACACTGAAGCTTTCTTT. It yields the protein CASRLGRLNTEAFF.

The gene calls are TRBV7-2 and TRBJ2-5, with a tentative D call TRBD1 (6 bases). The J call is uncertain, as TRBJ2-7 better fits the DNA end. The germline gives CDR1 SGHTA, CDR2 FQGNSA. The CDR3 has 15 amino acids. The CDR3, as DNA: TGTGCCAGCAGCCCGTCCGGACAGTTGTCCTACGAGCAGTACTTC. Translating gives CASSPSGQLSYEQYF.

This chain connects TRBV7-9 to TRBJ2-7; 7 nucleotides agree with TRBD1. This CDR3 is 14 amino acids long. After removal of 1 base from V and 5 bases from J, the junction contained 5 bases not matched to a gene. CDR1 is SEHNR, CDR2 FQNEAQ, per germline (reference sequence). The CDR3 region is CASSLVQGRNEQYF. CDR3 sequence (DNA): TGTGCCAGCAGCTTAGTACAGGGGAGAAACGAGCAGTACTTC.

The chain links TRBV6-5 to TRBJ1-5; D is undetermined. The V gene's germline CDR1 is MNHEY and CDR2 SVGAGI. V was shortened by 6 bases and J by 2 bases, with 8 bases between the two germline ends. The length of the CDR3 is 13 residues. For the CDR3, the DNA is TGTGCCAGCAGAAGCGGCGGCAATCAGCCCCAGCATTTT. It is translated as CASRSGGNQPQHF.